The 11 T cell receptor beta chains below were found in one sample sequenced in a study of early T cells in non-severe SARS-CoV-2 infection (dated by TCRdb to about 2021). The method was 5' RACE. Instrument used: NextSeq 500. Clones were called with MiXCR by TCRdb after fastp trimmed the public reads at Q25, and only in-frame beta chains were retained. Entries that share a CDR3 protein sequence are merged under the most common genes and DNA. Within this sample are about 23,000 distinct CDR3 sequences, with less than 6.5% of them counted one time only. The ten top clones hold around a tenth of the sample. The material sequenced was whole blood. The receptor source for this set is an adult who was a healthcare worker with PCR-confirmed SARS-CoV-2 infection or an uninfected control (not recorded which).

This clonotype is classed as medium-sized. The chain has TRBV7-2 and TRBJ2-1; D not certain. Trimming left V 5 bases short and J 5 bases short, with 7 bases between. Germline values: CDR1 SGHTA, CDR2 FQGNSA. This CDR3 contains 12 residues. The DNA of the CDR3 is TGTGCCAGCAGCCGCCGGGACAATGAGCAGTTCTTC. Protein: CASSRRDNEQFF.

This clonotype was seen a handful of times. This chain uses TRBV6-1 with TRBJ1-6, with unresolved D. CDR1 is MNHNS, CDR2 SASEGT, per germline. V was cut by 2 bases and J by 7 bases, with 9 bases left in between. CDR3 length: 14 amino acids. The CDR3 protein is CASSELLGNSPLHF. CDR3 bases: TGTGCCAGCAGTGAATTGCTTGGAAATTCACCCCTCCACTTT.

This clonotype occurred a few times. CDR3 in amino acids: CASSLGYQTNSPLHF. In DNA form, the CDR3 reads TGTGCCAGCAGCTTGGGTTATCAAACCAATTCACCCCTCCACTTT. This chain connects TRBV5-5 to TRBJ1-6; D ambiguous. Trimming shortened V by 0 bases and J by 7 bases, and 11 bases separated the two germline ends. There are 15 residues in the CDR3. CDR1 is SGHKS and CDR2 is YYEKEE in the germline V gene (reference sequence).

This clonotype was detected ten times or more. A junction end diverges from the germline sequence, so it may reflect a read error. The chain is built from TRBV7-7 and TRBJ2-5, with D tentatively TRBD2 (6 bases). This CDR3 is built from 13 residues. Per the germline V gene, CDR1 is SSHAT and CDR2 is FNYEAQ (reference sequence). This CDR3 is CASSLTSFETQYF. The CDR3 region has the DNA TGTGCTAGCAGCCTTACTAGCTTTGAGACCCAGTACTTC.

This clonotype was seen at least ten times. The CDR3: CASRSGATNEKLFF. The CDR3 bases are TGTGCCAGCAGATCAGGAGCAACTAATGAAAAACTGTTTTTT. The chain carries TRBV6-1 and TRBJ1-4, with D unclear. This CDR3 contains 14 residues. The germline V gene has CDR1 MNHNS and CDR2 SASEGT. Between the trimmed V and J ends, which lost 6 bases and 0 bases, there was a span of 8 bases.

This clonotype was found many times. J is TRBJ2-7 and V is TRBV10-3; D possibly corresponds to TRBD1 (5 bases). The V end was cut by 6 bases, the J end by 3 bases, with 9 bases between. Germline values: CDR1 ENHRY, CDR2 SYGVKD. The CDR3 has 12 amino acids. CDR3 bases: TGTGCCATCAGGGACACCATCTACGAGCAGTACTTC. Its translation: CAIRDTIYEQYF.

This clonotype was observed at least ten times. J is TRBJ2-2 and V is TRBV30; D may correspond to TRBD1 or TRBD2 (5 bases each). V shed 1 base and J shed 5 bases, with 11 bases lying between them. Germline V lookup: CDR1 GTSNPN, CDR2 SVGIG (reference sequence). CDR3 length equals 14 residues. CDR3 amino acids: CAWSDGTYTGELFF. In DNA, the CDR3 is TGTGCCTGGAGTGACGGGACCTATACCGGGGAGCTGTTTTTT. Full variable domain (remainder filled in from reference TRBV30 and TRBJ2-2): SQTIHQWPATLVQPVGSPLSLECTVEGTSNPNLYWYRQAAGRGLQLLFYSVGIGQISSEVPQNLSASRPQDRQFILSSKKLLLSDSGFYLCAWSDGTYTGELFFGEGSRLTVL.

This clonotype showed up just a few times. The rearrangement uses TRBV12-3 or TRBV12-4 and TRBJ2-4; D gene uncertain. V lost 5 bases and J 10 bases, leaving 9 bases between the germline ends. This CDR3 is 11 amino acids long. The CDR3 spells CASSGYPIQYF. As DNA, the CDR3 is TGTGCCAGCAGTGGTTACCCTATTCAGTACTTC.

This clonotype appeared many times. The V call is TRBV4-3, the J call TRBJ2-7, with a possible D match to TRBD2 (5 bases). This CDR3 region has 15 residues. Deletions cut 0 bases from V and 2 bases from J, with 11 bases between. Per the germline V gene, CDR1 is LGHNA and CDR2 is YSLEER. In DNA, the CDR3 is TGCGCCAGCAGCCAAGACCTTGACTACCCCTACGAGCAGTACTTC. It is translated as CASSQDLDYPYEQYF.

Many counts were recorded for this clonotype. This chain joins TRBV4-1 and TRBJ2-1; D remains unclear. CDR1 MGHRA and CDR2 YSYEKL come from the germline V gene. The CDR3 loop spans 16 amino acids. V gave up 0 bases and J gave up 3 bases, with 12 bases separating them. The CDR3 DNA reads TGCGCCAGCAGCCAAGAATTTAGGACCGTCTACAATGAGCAGTTCTTC. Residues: CASSQEFRTVYNEQFF.

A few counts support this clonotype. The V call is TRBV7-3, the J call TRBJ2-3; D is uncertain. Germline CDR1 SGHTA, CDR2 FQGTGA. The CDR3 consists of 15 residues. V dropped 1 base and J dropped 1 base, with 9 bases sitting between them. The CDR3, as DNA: TGTGCCAGCAGCTTAAAGCTCACGGGCACAGATACGCAGTATTTT. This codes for CASSLKLTGTDTQYF. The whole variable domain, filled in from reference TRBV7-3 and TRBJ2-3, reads GAGVSQTPSNKVTEKGKYVELRCDPISGHTALYWYRQSLGQGPEFLIYFQGTGAADDSGLPNDRFFAVRPEGSVSTLKIQRTERGDSAVYLCASSLKLTGTDTQYFGPGTRLTVL.